Here is one T cell receptor (beta chain) with its context. Its cognate antigen is unknown. This record comes from a study of T-cell reconstitution after alpha-beta-depleted transplantation in children. The ends lost 0 bases at V and 10 bases at J; junction bases unmatched: 8. This CDR3 contains 15 residues. From germline, CDR1 is DFQATT and CDR2 SNEGSKA (reference sequence). Overall study findings and caveats: Fresh T-cell production supplied most of the T-cell counts and diversity seen one year after transplant. The study traced high day-60 TCRbeta diversity in some patients to surviving recipient T cells and thymic progenitors.

Unique molecular identifiers tagged the TCRbeta library. Using its own MiXCR run on the PCR reads, TCRdb lists one record per CDR3 protein. In the table there are hundreds of thousands of distinct CDR3 sequences, about 12% of which are singletons. Sample: PBMCs, taken before TCRalphabeta/CD19-depleted stem cell transplant. The chain is built from TRBV20-1 and TRBJ2-1; 11 bases agree with TRBD1. The source is a girl between 2 and 10 years old with congenital amegakaryocytic thrombocytopenia, due to receive a stem cell transplant. The CDR3 loop is CSARDPGQGAEEQFF. DNA of the CDR3: TGCAGTGCTAGAGACCCCGGACAGGGGGCTGAGGAGCAGTTCTTC.